This T cell receptor (beta chain) stems from a study of radiotherapy plus CTLA-4 blockade in lung cancer. Background on the study: For about 19% of patients, objective responses occurred, and just over 30% had disease control. Overall study findings and caveats: Tumor-origin TCR clones grew in blood after radiotherapy plus ipilimumab. Early blood T cell clone changes and increased post-radiation serum interferon-beta were reportedly the strongest response predictors.

Turning to this clone: Its antigen remains unknown.

Data came from immunoSEQ multiplex PCR; TCRdb stores just in-frame clones and leaves some out. The table shows some 120,000 clones, with 81% occurring only once. The receptor's source is a human donor with non-small cell lung cancer that progressed on radiotherapy plus ipilimumab. Some clones in this sample may be carry-over from other donors' samples. The starting material was peripheral blood, obtained from a patient treated with radiotherapy plus ipilimumab.

The CDR3 region is CASSPNGGSNTEAFF. CDR3 in DNA: TGTGCCAGCTCACCCAATGGGGGATCGAACACTGAAGCTTTCTTT. This chain links TRBV18 with TRBJ1-1, with a tentative D call TRBD1 (5 bases). Trimming took 3 bases from V and 1 from J, leaving 12 bases between them. This CDR3 spans 15 amino acids. Germline V lookup: CDR1 KGHSH, CDR2 LQKENI.